This T cell receptor beta chain comes out of a study of blood T cells in healthy people across ages. The CDR3 is made up of 13 amino acids. The V end lost 7 bases, the J end lost 3 bases, and 10 bases lay between the germline ends. The authors ran a second PCR of roughly 6 to 12 cycles using a sample-barcoded 5' primer and a J-beta primer mix. Each CDR3 protein gets one entry after TCRdb re-called the 5' RACE reads with MiXCR. Seen here are about 1.1 million distinct CDR3 sequences, more than 30% observed once, and the top ten hold about an eighth. V gene TRBV12-3 or TRBV12-4 combines with J gene TRBJ2-1; TRBD1 or TRBD2 may be the D gene (5 bases each). Sequencing used blood. This sequence originates from a man aged 18 to 30 in good health. CDR3 sequence reads: CASTRGVYNEQFF. The CDR3 region has the DNA TGTGCCAGCACTCGAGGGGTCTACAATGAGCAGTTCTTC.